Following are 12 T cell receptor beta chains from one sample sequenced in a study of radiation and T cells in renal cell carcinoma. Time point indicated: blood 4 weeks post-SBRT, at nephrectomy. Treatment reported: 15 Gy SBRT to primary tumor, nephrectomy 4 weeks later. Data came from immunoSEQ multiplex PCR; TCRdb stores just in-frame clones and leaves some out. Here the sample spans some 64,000 clones, about 74% being singletons. This specimen consisted of blood, obtained from a patient whose treatment included radiotherapy and nephrectomy. These receptors came from a man aged 55 to 69 with renal cell carcinoma.

This clone has only a few counts. The rearrangement uses TRBV21-1 and TRBJ2-1; TRBD2 reflects the table's D call only, with no check against the DNA. TRBV21-1 is labeled a pseudogene. This CDR3 contains 18 residues. The CDR3 loop reads CASSKPTSGESSYNEQFF. CDR3 nucleotides: TGTGCCAGCAGCAAACCAACTAGCGGGGAGAGCTCCTACAATGAGCAGTTCTTC.

The gene calls are TRBV2 and TRBJ1-2; 8 bases are a match to TRBD1. The CDR3 covers 16 residues. The germline V gene has CDR1 SNHLY and CDR2 FYNNEI. V lost 10 bases, J lost 0 bases, and 13 bases stayed unmatched. The CDR3 is CATELRQGFPNYGYTF. The CDR3, as DNA: TGTGCCACCGAATTGCGACAGGGGTTCCCTAACTATGGCTACACCTTC.

This clone was seen a single time. This clone may be a read error of a much larger clone one base away. J is TRBJ1-2 and V is TRBV11-2; D is undetermined. Germline assignment: CDR1 SGHAT and CDR2 FQNNGV. This CDR3 contains 12 residues. The ends were cut back, 6 bases at V and 2 bases at J, with 7 bases in the middle. CDR3 protein: CASRAENYGYTF. CDR3 sequence (DNA): TGTGCCAGCAGGGCAGAGAACTATGGCTACACCTTC. Combining the CDR3 with reference TRBV11-2 and TRBJ1-2 gives the whole variable domain EAGVAQSPRYKIIEKRQSVAFWCNPISGHATLYWYQQILGQGPKLLIQFQNNGVVDDSQLPKDRFSAERLKGVDSTLKIQPAKLEDSAVYLCASRAENYGYTFGSGTRLTVV.

The genes are TRBV9 and TRBJ2-7; a possible D gene is TRBD1 (6 bases). Between the trimmed V and J ends, which lost 3 bases and 0 bases, there was a span of 10 bases. The CDR3 is 14 amino acids. Germline V gene data show CDR1 as SGDLS and CDR2 as YYNGEE. The CDR3 DNA reads as TGTGCCAGCAGCGCGGGACACCACTCCTACGAGCAGTACTTC. Translation gives CASSAGHHSYEQYF.

The chain joins TRBV6-1 to TRBJ1-5; TRBD1 matches at 7 bases. Germline V lookup: CDR1 MNHNS, CDR2 SASEGT. The trim removed 5 bases at V and 2 bases at J, leaving 3 bases unmatched. The CDR3 is made up of 14 amino acids. The CDR3 bases are TGTGCCAGCAGTTATGACAGGGGCAATCAGCCCCAGCATTTT. Translation: CASSYDRGNQPQHF.

The chain employs TRBV29-1 and TRBJ2-3; 11 bases map to TRBD2. The CDR3 totals 16 residues. Germline CDR1 and CDR2: SQVTM and ANQGSEA. V shed 1 base, J shed 5 bases, and the junction held 8 bases outside the gene matches. CDR3 coding DNA: TGCAGCGTTGAAGGAGGGACTAGCGGTTATGTAGATACGCAGTATTTT. It encodes CSVEGGTSGYVDTQYF.

The chain employs TRBV7-2 and TRBJ2-5; D might be TRBD2 (7 bases). Looked up from germline, CDR1 is SGHTA and CDR2 is FQGNSA. The CDR3 consists of 14 residues. V lost 4 bases to trimming and J lost 5 bases, with 14 bases between them. CDR3 nucleotide sequence: TGTGCCAGCAGCTCTCCGGGGGGCTGGGAGACCCAGTACTTC. Its protein is CASSSPGGWETQYF.

This clone has just one count. The chain combines TRBV9 with TRBJ2-7; D is possibly TRBD1 (6 bases). V was pared by 4 bases and J by 8 bases, with 16 bases between. In germline, CDR1 is SGDLS, CDR2 YYNGEE. The CDR3 covers 13 residues. The CDR3 is CASSQGQGGKQYF. DNA of the CDR3: TGTGCCAGCAGCCAGGGGCAGGGTGGGAAGCAGTACTTC.

The rearrangement links TRBV30 to TRBJ1-1; D not certain. This CDR3 comprises 12 residues. V lost 6 bases, J lost 5 bases, and 13 bases lay in between. Germline V gives CDR1 GTSNPN, CDR2 SVGIG (reference sequence). As DNA, the CDR3 is TGTGCCTGCTACTCCCCGGGGACTGAAGCTTTCTTT. Translating gives CACYSPGTEAFF.

The chain combines TRBV19 with TRBJ2-3, with 8 positions matching TRBD1. Unmatched junction bases numbered 7, after V lost 2 bases and J lost 6 bases. Germline CDR1 is LNHDA and CDR2 is SQIVND (reference sequence). CDR3 length: 15 amino acids. CDR3 coding DNA: TGTGCCAGTAGTATAATGGGCAGGGGGCTGGATACGCAGTATTTT. Translated, it gives CASSIMGRGLDTQYF.

This rearrangement joins TRBV30 to TRBJ2-3; D is unresolved. Germline CDR1 and CDR2: GTSNPN and SVGIG (reference sequence). This CDR3 spans 14 amino acids. V was cut by 0 bases and J by 4 bases, with 11 bases left in between. CDR3 in amino acids: CAWSVQVFPDTQYF. In nucleotides, the CDR3 is TGTGCCTGGAGTGTACAAGTCTTTCCAGATACGCAGTATTTT. The full variable domain, in which reference TRBV30 and TRBJ2-3 provide the parts outside the CDR3, is SQTIHQWPATLVQPVGSPLSLECTVEGTSNPNLYWYRQAAGRGLQLLFYSVGIGQISSEVPQNLSASRPQDRQFILSSKKLLLSDSGFYLCAWSVQVFPDTQYFGPGTRLTVL.

The rearrangement links TRBV6-5 to TRBJ1-1; 8 nucleotides agree with TRBD1. The CDR3 is 15 amino acids. With 3 bases clipped from V and 1 base from J, the junction kept 4 bases outside the gene matches. Germline lookup yields CDR1 MNHEY and CDR2 SVGAGI. This CDR3 reads CASSYGQGWNTEAFF. The CDR3 coding sequence is TGTGCCAGCAGTTATGGACAGGGCTGGAACACTGAAGCTTTCTTT.